The clone carrying this T cell receptor beta chain was counted a few times. Its target is unknown. As every portion of the isolated RNA was reverse transcribed, the sequencing read expressed TCRB transcripts. There were approximately 3.5 million reads on average in the naive, central memory and regulatory T cell samples. The protocol was immunoSEQ multiplex PCR, while the TCRdb copy is restricted to in-frame clones and leaves out a portion. Of about 270,000 clones in the sample, roughly an eighth were seen once. V lost 1 base and J lost 2, with 14 bases in between. Germline-derived CDR1 and CDR2 are LNHNV and YYDKDF (reference sequence). CDR3 length: 16 amino acids. The source of the sample is a study of beta chain features in type 1 diabetes. The study, taken as a whole, reports: Moderately but significantly shorter TCRB CDR3s were found in Type 1 diabetes patients in all four CD4+ subsets.

CD45RO/CCR7/CD25/CD127/CD95/CD27 sorting isolated CD4+ naive, central memory, regulatory and stem cell-like memory cells. The V and J genes are TRBV15 and TRBJ2-5; D unclear. This sequence was found in a man aged 30 to 39 with type 1 diabetes. Sequencing was done on a sample of naive CD4+ T cells from blood. The DNA of the CDR3 is TGTGCCACCAGCAGAGCGGAGTCTCGGCGGCAAGAGACCCAGTACTTC. Translating it yields CATSRAESRRQETQYF.